The rows below give T cell receptor beta chains drawn from one sample of a study of blood T cells in healthy people across ages. TCRdb re-called the 5' RACE reads through MiXCR, storing one row per CDR3 protein. The profile covers about 1.5 million distinct CDR3 sequences, with about 42% appearing a single time and under 5% taken by the ten largest. Sequencing was performed on blood. These receptors were taken from a young woman in good health. Both conserved end residues are part of each CDR3. The D gene is left open where the match is weak. Rows give clone size only sometimes, using once, few, many, or a class for an expanded clone.

CDR3aa	CDR3nt	d_gene	j_gene	abundance	v_gene
CASRAGTAGTEAFF	TGTGCCAGCAGGGCCGGGACGGCGGGTACTGAAGCTTTCTTT	NA	TRBJ1-1	NA	TRBV7-9
CASSANLGGDRSYSNQPQHF	TGTGCCAGCTCAGCAAACCTAGGGGGCGACCGAAGTTATAGCAATCAGCCCCAGCATTTT	TRBD1	TRBJ1-5	NA	TRBV18
CSVGLRLAPAYNEQFF	TGCAGCGTTGGCCTTAGATTAGCTCCCGCCTACAATGAGCAGTTCTTC	NA	TRBJ2-1	NA	TRBV29-1
CASSLFANEKLFF	TGTGCCAGCAGCTTATTCGCTAATGAAAAACTGTTTTTT	NA	TRBJ1-4	NA	TRBV7-2
CASSLAQIYNEQFF	TGTGCCAGCAGTTTAGCTCAGATCTACAATGAGCAGTTCTTC	NA	TRBJ2-1	NA	TRBV12-3/TRBV12-4
CSARDRSVRTEAFF	TGCAGTGCTAGAGATAGGTCGGTGAGGACTGAAGCTTTCTTT	NA	TRBJ1-1	NA	TRBV20-1
CASSLGQFYQPQHF	TGTGCCAGCAGTTTAGGGCAGTTTTATCAGCCCCAGCATTTT	NA	TRBJ1-5	few	TRBV27
CASSLVTGGNNEQFF	TGCGCCAGCAGCTTGGTAACGGGAGGAAACAATGAGCAGTTCTTC	TRBD2	TRBJ2-1	few	TRBV5-1
CASTLSPGTSTYEQYF	TGCGCCAGCACCTTATCCCCCGGGACTAGTACCTACGAGCAGTACTTC	TRBD2	TRBJ2-7	few	TRBV5-1
CSGGQGADGYTF	TGCAGCGGCGGACAGGGGGCTGATGGCTACACCTTC	TRBD1	TRBJ1-2	NA	TRBV29-1
CATSRDRVTEKLFF	TGTGCCACCAGCAGGGACAGGGTTACTGAAAAACTGTTTTTT	TRBD1	TRBJ1-4	NA	TRBV15
CASSPSWGRRIYYEQYF	TGTGCCAGCAGTCCCTCCTGGGGCAGGAGAATTTACTACGAGCAGTACTTC	NA	TRBJ2-7	NA	TRBV6-1
CASSLIAGSNQPQHF	TGTGCCAGCAGCTTAATTGCGGGGAGCAATCAGCCCCAGCATTTT	NA	TRBJ1-5	NA	TRBV7-8
CASSQGVGTTPYNEQFF	TGCGCCAGCAGCCAAGGAGTGGGCACTACACCCTACAATGAGCAGTTCTTC	NA	TRBJ2-1	NA	TRBV4-3
CASSQDSGGYYGYTF	TGCGCCAGCAGCCAAGATAGTGGCGGATACTATGGCTACACCTTC	NA	TRBJ1-2	few	TRBV4-3